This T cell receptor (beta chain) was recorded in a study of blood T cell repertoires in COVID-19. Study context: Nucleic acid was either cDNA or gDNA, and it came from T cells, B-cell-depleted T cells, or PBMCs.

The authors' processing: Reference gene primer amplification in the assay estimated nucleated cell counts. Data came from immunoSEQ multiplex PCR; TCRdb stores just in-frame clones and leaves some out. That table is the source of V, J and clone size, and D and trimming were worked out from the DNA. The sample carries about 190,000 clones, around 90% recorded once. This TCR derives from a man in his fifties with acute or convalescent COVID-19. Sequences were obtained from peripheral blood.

The CDR3 DNA reads TGTGCCAGCAGTCCAGGGGCGCACTCTGAAGCTTTCTTT. It encodes CASSPGAHSEAFF. The chain couples TRBV7-9 to TRBJ1-1; possible D gene TRBD1, 6 bases. V gave up 6 bases and J gave up 6 bases, with 14 bases separating them. The germline gives CDR1 SEHNR, CDR2 FQNEAQ (reference sequence). The length of the CDR3 is 13 residues. Drawing the rest from reference TRBV7-9 and TRBJ1-1, the complete variable domain is DTGVSQNPRHKITKRGQNVTFRCDPISEHNRLYWYRQTLGQGPEFLTYFQNEAQLEKSRLLSDRFSAERPKGSFSTLEIQRTEQGDSAMYLCASSPGAHSEAFFGQGTRLTVV.